Shown below are 24 T cell receptor beta chains from a single sample sequenced in a study of CXCR3-negative and CXCR3-positive naive CD8 T cells. Study findings and constraints: When CXCR3-positive naive cells were set against CXCR3-negative naive cells, the former had more hydrophobic TRB CDR3s.

No antigen is known for these receptors. Via 5' RACE with UMI labels, TRB cDNA libraries were prepared. TCRdb re-analyzed the 5' RACE reads; it lists each CDR3 protein once, without DNA. This repertoire includes roughly 120,000 distinct CDR3 sequences. Sequencing was performed on naive CXCR3+ CD8+ T cells from blood. Subset meaning: CD45RO-CCR7+CD27+CD95- naive CD8+ T cells expressing CXCR3 (TNR3+). The origin of the receptors is a human donor in good health. Some clones in this sample may be carry-over from other donors' samples.

The chain links TRBV7-2 to TRBJ2-7; no DNA is available, so the TRBD2 call from TCRdb remains unchecked. The CDR3 has 16 amino acids. CDR1 is SGHTA and CDR2 is FQGNSA in the germline V gene. The CDR3 spells CASSLELGLAGYEQYF.

This chain uses TRBV28 with TRBJ2-7. The CDR3 totals 12 residues. CDR1 is MDHEN and CDR2 is SYDVKM in the germline V gene. CDR3 in amino acids: CASSWVSYEQYF.

The chain links TRBV29-1 to TRBJ2-3; TCRdb's D call, TRBD1, is unchecked because there is no DNA. The germline V gene has CDR1 SQVTM and CDR2 ANQGSEA. The CDR3 extends over 17 amino acids. This CDR3 is CSVDREAGGVSTDTQYF.

This chain's CDR3 is CASSLGQRGQLGIQYF. V usage is TRBV7-6 and J usage is TRBJ2-4; TCRdb proposes TRBD1, but this gene call is untestable without DNA. This CDR3 contains 16 residues. Germline V gene lookup returns CDR1 SGHVS and CDR2 FNYEAQ.

The V and J genes are TRBV6-2 or TRBV6-3 and TRBJ2-2. CDR3 length: 13 residues. Germline CDR1 MNHEY, CDR2 SVGEGT. Here the CDR3 reads CASSLLVTGELFF.

This chain connects TRBV12-3 or TRBV12-4 to TRBJ2-3; TCRdb outputs TRBD1, but without DNA this stays unchecked. CDR3 length: 12 amino acids. CDR3 sequence reads: CASRGEVNTQYF.

This sequence joins TRBV13 and TRBJ2-5; TCRdb's D gene call, TRBD2, goes unchecked for lack of DNA. The CDR3 sequence is 13 residues long. The germline CDR1 and CDR2 sequences are PRHDT and FYEKMQ (reference sequence). The CDR3 sequence is CASSLLAEETQYF.

This sequence joins TRBV29-1 and TRBJ2-1; TCRdb's D call of TRBD2 is untestable without DNA. In germline, CDR1 is SQVTM, CDR2 ANQGSEA. This CDR3 region has 14 residues. The CDR3: CSVETSGRTDEQFF.

The rearrangement uses TRBV29-1 and TRBJ1-4; TCRdb calls TRBD1, which cannot be checked without DNA. This CDR3 is 14 amino acids long. CDR1 is SQVTM, CDR2 ANQGSEA, per germline. The CDR3 sequence is CSVEYRGLNEKLFF.

This rearrangement joins TRBV27 to TRBJ1-2; TCRdb outputs TRBD1, but without DNA this stays unchecked. The CDR3 consists of 12 residues. In germline, CDR1 is MNHEY, CDR2 SMNVEV (reference sequence). CDR3 in amino acids: CASSLGGNGYTF.

The chain has TRBV29-1 and TRBJ2-2. The CDR3 contains 14 residues. CDR1 and CDR2 (germline): SQVTM, ANQGSEA. The CDR3 sequence: CSVDSRADTGELFF.

This rearrangement joins TRBV30 to TRBJ1-1; TCRdb returns TRBD1, unconfirmable since there is no DNA. This CDR3 is built from 17 residues. The germline CDR1 and CDR2 sequences are GTSNPN and SVGIG (reference sequence). The CDR3 sequence is CAWSDDQGAWMNTEAFF. The variable domain in full, completed from reference TRBV30 and TRBJ1-1, reads SQTIHQWPATLVQPVGSPLSLECTVEGTSNPNLYWYRQAAGRGLQLLFYSVGIGQISSEVPQNLSASRPQDRQFILSSKKLLLSDSGFYLCAWSDDQGAWMNTEAFFGQGTRLTVV.

The chain couples TRBV12-3 or TRBV12-4 to TRBJ2-5; TCRdb's D call, TRBD2, is unchecked because there is no DNA. The CDR3 sequence is 12 residues long. This CDR3 reads CAIAGGQETQYF.

The V gene is TRBV4-1, the J gene TRBJ1-2; TCRdb's assignment of TRBD1 cannot be checked, as there is no DNA. The CDR3 loop spans 15 amino acids. CDR1 MGHRA and CDR2 YSYEKL come from the germline V gene. CDR3 amino acids: CASSQEGQGGYGYTF.

The J gene is TRBJ1-1, the V gene TRBV5-6. Germline V gene sequence: CDR1 SGHDT, CDR2 YYEEEE. There are 14 residues in the CDR3. The CDR3 sequence: CASSLSGRMTEAFF.

The J gene is TRBJ2-7, the V gene TRBV6-5; the TRBD1 assignment by TCRdb is unverifiable without DNA. CDR1 MNHEY and CDR2 SVGAGI come from the germline V gene. The CDR3 has 15 amino acids. CDR3 region: CASSYGAGGLDEQYF.

This chain joins TRBV5-6 and TRBJ1-1; the TRBD1 assignment by TCRdb is unverifiable without DNA. The germline gives CDR1 SGHDT, CDR2 YYEEEE. The CDR3 has 17 amino acids. The CDR3 loop reads CASSLASGAMGGTEAFF.

This chain links TRBV11-2 with TRBJ1-4. Per germline, CDR1 SGHAT and CDR2 FQNNGV. CDR3 length: 14 amino acids. CDR3 sequence: CASSQDQDNEKLFF.

V gene TRBV27 combines with J gene TRBJ1-1. Looked up from germline, CDR1 is MNHEY and CDR2 is SMNVEV (reference sequence). This CDR3 contains 14 residues. This chain's CDR3 is CASSFGLGNTEAFF.

The chain couples TRBV29-1 to TRBJ1-1. There are 12 residues in the CDR3. Looked up from germline, CDR1 is SQVTM and CDR2 is ANQGSEA. The CDR3 spells CSVQYLNTEAFF.

The gene calls are TRBV29-1 and TRBJ2-5; the D call from TCRdb, TRBD1, cannot be confirmed without DNA. Germline V gene lookup returns CDR1 SQVTM and CDR2 ANQGSEA. The CDR3 is 12 residues long. The CDR3: CSVVHREETQYF.

V is TRBV28 and J is TRBJ2-1; TCRdb's D call, TRBD1, is unchecked because there is no DNA. The CDR3 has 14 residues. Germline loops: CDR1 MDHEN, CDR2 SYDVKM. This chain's CDR3 is CASGHRGSYNEQFF.

The chain recombines TRBV7-9 with TRBJ1-4; the D call from TCRdb, TRBD1, cannot be confirmed without DNA. This CDR3 comprises 15 residues. In germline, CDR1 is SEHNR, CDR2 FQNEAQ (reference sequence). The CDR3 here is CASSRYRELDEKLFF.

V is TRBV6-4 and J is TRBJ2-3; no DNA is available, so the TRBD1 call from TCRdb remains unchecked. The length of the CDR3 is 14 residues. The germline CDR1 and CDR2 sequences are MRHNA and SNTAGT. CDR3 in amino acids: CASSERGPPDTQYF.